This TCR beta chain was captured in a study of patients and donors after allogeneic stem cell transplantation. One entry per CDR3 protein, called by TCRdb with MiXCR from the RT-PCR reads. The sample contains 920,000 or so distinct CDR3 sequences, about a sixth of which appear only once. This CDR3 has 15 residues. Germline CDR1 reads MGHDK; CDR2 reads SYGVNS. J was trimmed by 2 bases and V by 0 bases; bases with no gene match: 3. The source material was blood, either unsorted or a sorted T cell fraction (not recorded which). This sequence originates from a human donor who was either an allogeneic HSCT recipient or a stem cell or donor lymphocyte infusion donor (not recorded which). It is not recorded whose cells these are; they may come from a transplant donor. V gene TRBV25-1 combines with J gene TRBJ2-5; 7 positions agree with TRBD2. The chain's CDR3 is CASSEYSGGQETQYF. The CDR3 DNA sequence: TGTGCCAGCAGTGAATATTCGGGGGGTCAAGAGACCCAGTACTTC. Combining the CDR3 with reference TRBV25-1 and TRBJ2-5 gives the whole variable domain EADIYQTPRYLVIGTGKKITLECSQTMGHDKMYWYQQDPGMELHLIHYSYGVNSTEKGDLSSESTVSRIRTEHFPLTLESARPSHTSQYLCASSEYSGGQETQYFGPGTRLLVL.